These 5 T cell receptor beta chains came from one sample sequenced in a study of long-term antiretroviral therapy in people with HIV. Survey-level resolution applied to immunoSEQ assay v3.0. Measured with immunoSEQ multiplex PCR; TCRdb has only the in-frame clones, and not every one. This table holds some 22,000 clones, approximately 90% found once. Sequences were derived from unsorted PBMCs, sampled 2.3 years after starting antiretroviral therapy. All receptors derive from a man in his 60s with HIV.

The V and J genes are TRBV5-1 and TRBJ2-2; TRBD1 agrees at 7 bases. With 0 bases clipped from V and 4 bases from J, the junction kept 6 bases outside the gene matches. The germline V gene has CDR1 SGHRS and CDR2 YFSETQ. The CDR3 loop spans 16 amino acids. CDR3 protein: CASSLDATGITGELFF. DNA for the CDR3: TGCGCCAGCAGCTTGGACGCGACAGGGATCACCGGGGAGCTGTTTTTT. Using reference TRBV5-1 and TRBJ2-2 for the parts outside the CDR3, the full variable domain is KAGVTQTPRYLIKTRGQQVTLSCSPISGHRSVSWYQQTPGQGLQFLFEYFSETQRNKGNFPGRFSGRQFSNSRSEMNVSTLELGDSALYLCASSLDATGITGELFFGEGSRLTVL.

In this sample, this clone turned up a few times. The genes are TRBV5-1 and TRBJ2-5, with D hard to call. V was trimmed by 3 bases and J by 2 bases, leaving 5 bases between them. The germline V gene encodes CDR1 SGHRS and CDR2 YFSETQ. CDR3 length: 12 residues. The CDR3 sequence: CASSWGQETQYF. As DNA, the CDR3 is TGCGCCAGCAGCTGGGGACAAGAGACCCAGTACTTC.

The chain uses TRBV28 and TRBJ2-7; D not certain. The CDR3 covers 13 residues. The germline CDR1 and CDR2 sequences are MDHEN and SYDVKM. Trimming took off 6 bases at V and 1 base at J, with 10 bases between the two ends. The CDR3 DNA is TGTGCCAGCAGCGTCCAACCTTCCTACGAGCAGTACTTC. Protein sequence: CASSVQPSYEQYF.

This rearrangement joins TRBV7-2 to TRBJ1-1, with 8 bases aligning to TRBD1. The junction had 9 bases not matched to a gene; V was cut back by 2 bases and J by 4 bases. Germline CDR1 is SGHTA and CDR2 is FQGNSA. This CDR3 contains 16 residues. The CDR3 bases are TGTGCCAGCAGCTTACGGACAGGGTATAGTGGCACTGAAGCTTTCTTT. It codes for CASSLRTGYSGTEAFF.

The chain uses TRBV7-3 and TRBJ1-1; D is unresolved. The CDR3 is 13 residues long. Germline V gives CDR1 SGHTA, CDR2 FQGTGA. V lost 1 base and J 4 bases, leaving 7 bases between the germline ends. The CDR3 nucleotides read TGTGCCAGCAGCTTAATGGCGGCCACTGAAGCTTTCTTT. This translates into CASSLMAATEAFF.